This T cell receptor beta chain stems from a study of early T cells in non-severe SARS-CoV-2 infection. On the study more broadly: The input, bulk RNA from unsorted whole blood, was sequenced, and chains were unpaired. Study outcomes and limitations: Clonotype matching in VDJdb favored anti-spike CD8 responses and did not capture private and CD4 specificities.

Germline loops: CDR1 SGHVS, CDR2 FQNEAQ. V trimming: 5 bases; J trimming: 5 bases; junction bases outside the gene matches: 11. The CDR3 is 15 residues long. As for this clonotype: Antigen: not known.

Unique molecular identifiers were attached to individual cDNA molecules. From the 5' RACE reads, TCRdb called clonotypes with MiXCR, one entry per CDR3 protein. The sample shows about 73,000 distinct CDR3 sequences, around 13% of them seen only once. The receptor comes from an adult who was a healthcare worker with PCR-confirmed SARS-CoV-2 infection or an uninfected control (not recorded which). Sequenced: whole blood. J is TRBJ2-5 and V is TRBV7-8; 7 nucleotides match TRBD1. This chain's CDR3 is CASSPETGMKETQYF. In DNA form, the CDR3 reads TGTGCCAGCAGCCCCGAGACAGGGATGAAGGAGACCCAGTACTTC.